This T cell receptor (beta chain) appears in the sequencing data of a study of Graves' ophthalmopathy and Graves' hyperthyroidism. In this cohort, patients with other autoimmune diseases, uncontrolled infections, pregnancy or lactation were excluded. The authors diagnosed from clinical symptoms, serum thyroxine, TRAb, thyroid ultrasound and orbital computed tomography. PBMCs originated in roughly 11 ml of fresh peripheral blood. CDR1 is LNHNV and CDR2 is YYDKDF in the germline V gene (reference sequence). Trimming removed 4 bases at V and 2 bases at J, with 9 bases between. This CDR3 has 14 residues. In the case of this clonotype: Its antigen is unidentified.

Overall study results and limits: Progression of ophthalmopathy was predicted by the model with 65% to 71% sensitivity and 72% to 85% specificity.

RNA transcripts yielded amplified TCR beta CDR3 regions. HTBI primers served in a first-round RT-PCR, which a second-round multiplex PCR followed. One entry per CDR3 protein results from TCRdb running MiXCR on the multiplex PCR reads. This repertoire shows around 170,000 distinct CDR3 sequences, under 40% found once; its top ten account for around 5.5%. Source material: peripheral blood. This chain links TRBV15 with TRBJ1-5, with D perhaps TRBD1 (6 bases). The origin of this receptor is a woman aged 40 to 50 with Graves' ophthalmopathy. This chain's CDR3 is CATSNQGRNQPQHF. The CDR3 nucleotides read TGTGCCACCAGCAATCAGGGGCGCAATCAGCCCCAGCATTTT.